This T cell receptor beta chain was documented in a study of blood T cell repertoires in COVID-19. On the study more broadly: The United States, Italy and Spain supplied acute and convalescent COVID-19 samples.

Produced via immunoSEQ multiplex PCR; TCRdb's table is partial and in-frame only. The data contain about 150,000 clones, about three quarters of them singletons. This clonotype was sampled from an older man with acute or convalescent COVID-19. The source material was peripheral blood.

The CDR3 sequence is CASSLTVMGNVLTF. The CDR3 region has the DNA TGTGCCAGCAGCCTGACAGTTATGGGCAACGTCCTGACTTTC. V gene TRBV6-5 combines with J gene TRBJ2-6, with a tentative D call TRBD1 (5 bases). Trimming pared 6 bases from V and 9 bases from J, leaving 15 bases between. This CDR3 comprises 14 residues. Germline V lookup: CDR1 MNHEY, CDR2 SVGAGI.